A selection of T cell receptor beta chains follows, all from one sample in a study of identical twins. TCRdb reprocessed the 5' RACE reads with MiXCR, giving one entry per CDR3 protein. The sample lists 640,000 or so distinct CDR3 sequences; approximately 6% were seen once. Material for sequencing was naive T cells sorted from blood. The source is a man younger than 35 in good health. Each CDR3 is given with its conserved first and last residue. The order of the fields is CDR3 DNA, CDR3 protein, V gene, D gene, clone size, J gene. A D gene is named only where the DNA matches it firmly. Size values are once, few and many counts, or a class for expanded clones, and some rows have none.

DNA: TGTGCCAGCAGCTTCTCAGGGTTGGACACTGAAGCTTTCTTT
CDR3: CASSFSGLDTEAFF
V: TRBV7-9
D: NA
size: few
J: TRBJ1-1

DNA: TGTGCCAGCAGTTCTTTAGGACCTCGGGAAAAACTGTTTTTT
CDR3: CASSSLGPREKLFF
V: TRBV28
D: NA
size: NA
J: TRBJ1-4

DNA: TGTGCCAGCAGCTCCTACACGAGCGGGAGAGCAGATACGCAGTATTTT
CDR3: CASSSYTSGRADTQYF
V: TRBV7-9
D: TRBD2
size: NA
J: TRBJ2-3

DNA: TGTGCCATCAGTGAGTCGCCCCTAGCGCAGGGCCGGTACAATGAGCAGTTCTTC
CDR3: CAISESPLAQGRYNEQFF
V: TRBV10-3
D: NA
size: few
J: TRBJ2-1

DNA: TGTGCCAGCAGCGTAGGTCGAGGGAGGGCCGGAGATACGCAGTATTTT
CDR3: CASSVGRGRAGDTQYF
V: TRBV9
D: TRBD2
size: many
J: TRBJ2-3

DNA: TGTGCCAGCAGTGAAGGTAGCGGGAGGGCCCCCCCTAACGAGCAGTACTTC
CDR3: CASSEGSGRAPPNEQYF
V: TRBV25-1
D: TRBD2
size: NA
J: TRBJ2-7

DNA: TGCGCCAGCAGCGCACAGACTAGCGGGACCAATGAGCAGTTCTTC
CDR3: CASSAQTSGTNEQFF
V: TRBV5-1
D: TRBD2
size: few
J: TRBJ2-1

DNA: TGTGCCAGCAGGGTAAACAATCAGCCCCAGCATTTT
CDR3: CASRVNNQPQHF
V: TRBV6-2/TRBV6-3
D: NA
size: many
J: TRBJ1-5

DNA: TGTGCCAGCAGCTTAGCGGAGTCCACCGGGGAGCTGTTTTTT
CDR3: CASSLAESTGELFF
V: TRBV7-2
D: NA
size: NA
J: TRBJ2-2

DNA: TGTGCCACCAGTGATTTGGTCCCAGCCGGGGAGCTGTTTTTT
CDR3: CATSDLVPAGELFF
V: TRBV24-1
D: NA
size: many
J: TRBJ2-2

DNA: TGCAGTGCTAGAGGGCTAGCGGGGACGGGGGAGCAGTACTTC
CDR3: CSARGLAGTGEQYF
V: TRBV20-1
D: TRBD2
size: many
J: TRBJ2-7

DNA: TGTGCCAGCAGCTCCGAGCCCTGGGTCGAGCGGGAGTCCTACAATGAGCAGTTCTTC
CDR3: CASSSEPWVERESYNEQFF
V: TRBV7-8
D: TRBD2
size: NA
J: TRBJ2-1

DNA: TGTGCCAGCAGACCACGGGACAGGGTATCCACAGATACGCAGTATTTT
CDR3: CASRPRDRVSTDTQYF
V: TRBV6-2/TRBV6-3
D: TRBD1
size: many
J: TRBJ2-3

DNA: TGTGCCATCACCCAGCGGGAATTGAGCTCCTACAATGAGCAGTTCTTC
CDR3: CAITQRELSSYNEQFF
V: TRBV10-3
D: TRBD2
size: many
J: TRBJ2-1

DNA: TGTGCCAGCAACGGCCCCGAGACACCTTACAATGAGCAGTTCTTC
CDR3: CASNGPETPYNEQFF
V: TRBV12-3/TRBV12-4
D: NA
size: NA
J: TRBJ2-1

DNA: TGTGCCAGCAGTTTAGGTCTCAGGGGGCCCCCTGAGCAGTTCTTC
CDR3: CASSLGLRGPPEQFF
V: TRBV12-3/TRBV12-4
D: TRBD1
size: few
J: TRBJ2-1

DNA: TGCAGTGCTAGAGATGAACTAGCGGGGACCACAGATACGCAGTATTTT
CDR3: CSARDELAGTTDTQYF
V: TRBV20-1
D: TRBD2
size: many
J: TRBJ2-3

DNA: TGTGCCAGCACCTCTTCGGGACTAGCGGGCCCACCCTACGAGCAGTACTTC
CDR3: CASTSSGLAGPPYEQYF
V: TRBV12-3/TRBV12-4
D: TRBD2
size: few
J: TRBJ2-7

DNA: TGTGCCAGCAGTTGGACGAGGGCGACAAAAAACACTGAAGCTTTCTTT
CDR3: CASSWTRATKNTEAFF
V: TRBV6-5
D: NA
size: many
J: TRBJ1-1

DNA: TGTGCCAGCACTTTTCATGGAAACACCATATATTTT
CDR3: CASTFHGNTIYF
V: TRBV6-2/TRBV6-3
D: NA
size: many
J: TRBJ1-3

DNA: TGTGCCACCTTTGGACGAGGGGGGAACACTGAAGCTTTCTTT
CDR3: CATFGRGGNTEAFF
V: TRBV7-9
D: NA
size: many
J: TRBJ1-1

DNA: TGCAGCGTCGTACGGACGGTAATGAACACTGAAGCTTTCTTT
CDR3: CSVVRTVMNTEAFF
V: TRBV29-1
D: NA
size: many
J: TRBJ1-1

DNA: TGTGCCAGCAGCTTATATCATAGCGGGAGTACATACAATGAGCAGTTCTTC
CDR3: CASSLYHSGSTYNEQFF
V: TRBV11-2
D: TRBD2
size: NA
J: TRBJ2-1

DNA: TGTGCCAGCAGCTTCATCGGGCGGAGCTCCTACAATGAGCAGTTCTTC
CDR3: CASSFIGRSSYNEQFF
V: TRBV7-2
D: NA
size: many
J: TRBJ2-1

DNA: TGTGCCAGCAGGTGGGACTCTGAAAATGAGCAGTTCTTC
CDR3: CASRWDSENEQFF
V: TRBV28
D: NA
size: many
J: TRBJ2-1

DNA: TGTGCCAGCAGTTTAATTCGGCGAACCGGGGAGCTGTTTTTT
CDR3: CASSLIRRTGELFF
V: TRBV28
D: NA
size: few
J: TRBJ2-2

DNA: TGTGCCACCAGTGACACCGGGACAGCCAACTACAGGGACCAAGAGACCCAGTACTTC
CDR3: CATSDTGTANYRDQETQYF
V: TRBV24-1
D: TRBD1
size: many
J: TRBJ2-5

DNA: TGTGCCAGCAGCCAAGCCCCGGACAGGGACCGTCGAGAGACCCAGTACTTC
CDR3: CASSQAPDRDRRETQYF
V: TRBV4-2
D: TRBD1
size: NA
J: TRBJ2-5

DNA: TGTGCCACCAGTGATGACCCTAGCGGGAGGGCCGAGCAGTACTTC
CDR3: CATSDDPSGRAEQYF
V: TRBV24-1
D: TRBD2
size: many
J: TRBJ2-7

DNA: TGTGCCAGCTCCGTGGGGGGTTTCGTCTCCTACGAGCAGTACTTC
CDR3: CASSVGGFVSYEQYF
V: TRBV28
D: NA
size: NA
J: TRBJ2-7

DNA: TGCAGTGCTAGCGACCACCTATTCAATCAGCCCCAGCATTTT
CDR3: CSASDHLFNQPQHF
V: TRBV20-1
D: NA
size: NA
J: TRBJ1-5

DNA: TGTGCCAGCAGCTCACCTCCCAGGAAATCGCATGAGCAGTTCTTC
CDR3: CASSSPPRKSHEQFF
V: TRBV7-9
D: NA
size: few
J: TRBJ2-1

DNA: TGTGCCATCAGCGAGACAGGGGTAGGGGACGAGCAGTACTTC
CDR3: CAISETGVGDEQYF
V: TRBV10-3
D: TRBD1
size: many
J: TRBJ2-7

DNA: TGTGCCTGGATAAGAGGGGGGGACACCGGGGAGCTGTTTTTT
CDR3: CAWIRGGDTGELFF
V: TRBV30
D: NA
size: once
J: TRBJ2-2

DNA: TGCAGTGCTAGAGATGAATCGGGAGTAGGCACCGGGGAGCTGTTTTTT
CDR3: CSARDESGVGTGELFF
V: TRBV20-1
D: NA
size: many
J: TRBJ2-2

DNA: TGCGCCAGCAGCTTGACAGGGCTCGGGTCTGAAGCTTTCTTT
CDR3: CASSLTGLGSEAFF
V: TRBV5-1
D: NA
size: many
J: TRBJ1-1

DNA: TGCGCCAGCAGCTTGCGGGAGGGCAACTACAATGAGCAGTTCTTC
CDR3: CASSLREGNYNEQFF
V: TRBV5-1
D: TRBD2
size: many
J: TRBJ2-1